A single TCR beta chain is shown here with its context. This record belongs to a study of blood T cells in healthy people across ages. The extraction recovered at least 5 micrograms of total RNA per sample. Using a J-beta primer mix together with a sample-barcoded 5' primer, a second PCR was run for roughly 7 to 12 cycles. A template-switch adaptor that had 12 random nucleotides put a tag on each cDNA molecule. Each CDR3 protein gets one entry after TCRdb re-called the 5' RACE reads with MiXCR. Among 1,500,000 or so distinct CDR3 sequences listed, approximately 42% were seen once. The ends lost 6 bases at V and 6 bases at J; junction bases unmatched: 18. The CDR3 is 16 amino acids. Germline V lookup: CDR1 DFQATT, CDR2 SNEGSKA (reference sequence).

This rearrangement joins TRBV20-1 to TRBJ2-3; TRBD2 matches 7 bases. This TCR came from a woman under 30 in good health. Sequences were obtained from blood. For the CDR3, the DNA is TGCAGTGCAACCTCTTTGCTCCGGGGGGTTTCGGATACGCAGTATTTT. It is translated as CSATSLLRGVSDTQYF.